Sequencing of this T cell receptor beta chain was carried out in a study of TIL therapy for anti-PD-1-resistant metastatic lung cancer. The CDR3 length is 12 residues. Trimming shortened V by 5 bases and J by 3 bases, and 10 bases separated the two germline ends. The germline V gene has CDR1 SQVTM and CDR2 ANQGSEA. The immunoSEQ assay was v3. The assay was immunoSEQ multiplex PCR, and TCRdb's table has in-frame clones only and misses some. The profile covers about 52,000 clones, with roughly 78% appearing a single time and around 4.8% taken by the ten largest. The time point was: pre-treatment sample, taken before nivolumab and TIL therapy.

This receptor was taken from a woman aged 30-79 years with non-small cell lung cancer. The V gene is TRBV29-1, the J gene TRBJ2-5; tentative D call: TRBD2 (6 bases). The source was blood, collected at baseline. CDR3 DNA sequence: TGCAGCGTTCGGACGGGAGAAGAGACCCAGTACTTC. This translates into CSVRTGEETQYF.